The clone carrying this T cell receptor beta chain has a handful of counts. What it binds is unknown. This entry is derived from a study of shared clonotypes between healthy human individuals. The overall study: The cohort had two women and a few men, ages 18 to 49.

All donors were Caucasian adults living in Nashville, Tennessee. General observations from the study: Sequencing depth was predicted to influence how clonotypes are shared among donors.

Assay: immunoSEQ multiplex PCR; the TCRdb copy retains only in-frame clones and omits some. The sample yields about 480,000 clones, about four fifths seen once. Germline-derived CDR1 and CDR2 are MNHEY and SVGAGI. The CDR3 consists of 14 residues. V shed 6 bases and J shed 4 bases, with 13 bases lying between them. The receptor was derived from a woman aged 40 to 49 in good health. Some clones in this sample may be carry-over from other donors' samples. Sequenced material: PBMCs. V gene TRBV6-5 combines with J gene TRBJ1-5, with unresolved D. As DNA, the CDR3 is TGTGCCAGCAGACCAGTGGAGCCTAATCAGCCCCAGCATTTT. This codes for CASRPVEPNQPQHF.